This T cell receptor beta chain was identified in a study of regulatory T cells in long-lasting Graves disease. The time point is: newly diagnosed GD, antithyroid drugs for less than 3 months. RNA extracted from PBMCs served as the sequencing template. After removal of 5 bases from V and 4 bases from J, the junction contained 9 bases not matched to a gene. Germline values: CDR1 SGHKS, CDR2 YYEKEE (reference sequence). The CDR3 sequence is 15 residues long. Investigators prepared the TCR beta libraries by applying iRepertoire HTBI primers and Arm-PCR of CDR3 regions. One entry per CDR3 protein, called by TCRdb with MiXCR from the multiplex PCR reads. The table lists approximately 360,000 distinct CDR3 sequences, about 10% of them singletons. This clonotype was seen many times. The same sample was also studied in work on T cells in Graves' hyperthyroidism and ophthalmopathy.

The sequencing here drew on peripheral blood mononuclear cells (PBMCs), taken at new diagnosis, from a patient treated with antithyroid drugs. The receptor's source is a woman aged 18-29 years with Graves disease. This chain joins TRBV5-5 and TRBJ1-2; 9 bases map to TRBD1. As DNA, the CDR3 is TGTGCCAGCAGACAGGGGGCCTCAATTGCCTATGGCTACACCTTC. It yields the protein CASRQGASIAYGYTF. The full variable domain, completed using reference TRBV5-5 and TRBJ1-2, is DAGVTQSPTHLIKTRGQQVTLRCSPISGHKSVSWYQQVLGQGPQFIFQYYEKEERGRGNFPDRFSARQFPNYSSELNVNALLLGDSALYLCASRQGASIAYGYTFGSGTRLTVV.